This T cell receptor (beta chain) is drawn from a study of blood T cell repertoires in COVID-19. As processed by the authors: Estimated nucleated cell counts came from reference gene primer amplification. Method: immunoSEQ multiplex PCR; TCRdb's copy keeps in-frame clones and lacks some. V, J and clone size are taken as reported in that table, and D and trimming were inferred from the DNA itself. Of around 250,000 clones listed, 75% to 90% are singletons. V lost 3 bases and J 8 bases, leaving 13 bases between the germline ends. The CDR3 extends over 13 amino acids. Material for sequencing was PBMCs or T cells enriched from blood (not recorded which). This rearrangement joins TRBV12-3 or TRBV12-4 to TRBJ1-1, with D tentatively TRBD1 (6 bases). The sequence was collected from a woman in her thirties or forties who had been exposed to COVID-19. In DNA form, the CDR3 reads TGTGCCAGCAGTTTCGGGGCAGGGGTAGAAGCTTTCTTT. This gives the protein CASSFGAGVEAFF.